Described below is a single T cell receptor (beta chain) sequence and its context. The data were obtained in a study of blood T cell repertoires in COVID-19. Study in general: PBMCs, B-cell-depleted T cells, or T cells provided the cDNA or gDNA that made up the material.

Methods used by the authors: Reference gene primer amplification gave nucleated cell count estimates. The table came from immunoSEQ multiplex PCR; TCRdb's copy has only in-frame clones and leaves some out. V and J calls and clone size follow that table, whereas D and trimming were derived from the DNA. The sample lists over 250,000 clones, roughly 90% seen once, with roughly 2.6% in the top ten. This CDR3 has 19 residues. CDR1 and CDR2 (germline): SGHNT, YYREEE (reference sequence). With V trimmed by 4 bases and J by 0 bases, 11 bases remained unmatched. Each participant's cohort was designated according to participant-reported clinical history.

Sequenced sample: PBMCs or T cells enriched from blood (not recorded which). This receptor was taken from a man aged 60 to 75 who had recovered from COVID-19. The rearrangement joins TRBV5-4 to TRBJ2-1, with TRBD2 identical over 12 bases. The CDR3 region is CASSPAGLAGYSSYNEQFF. CDR3 coding DNA: TGTGCCAGCAGCCCAGCGGGACTAGCGGGTTACAGCTCCTACAATGAGCAGTTCTTC. Combining the CDR3 with reference TRBV5-4 and TRBJ2-1 gives the whole variable domain ETGVTQSPTHLIKTRGQQVTLRCSSQSGHNTVSWYQQALGQGPQFIFQYYREEENGRGNFPPRFSGLQFPNYSSELNVNALELDDSALYLCASSPAGLAGYSSYNEQFFGPGTRLTVL.